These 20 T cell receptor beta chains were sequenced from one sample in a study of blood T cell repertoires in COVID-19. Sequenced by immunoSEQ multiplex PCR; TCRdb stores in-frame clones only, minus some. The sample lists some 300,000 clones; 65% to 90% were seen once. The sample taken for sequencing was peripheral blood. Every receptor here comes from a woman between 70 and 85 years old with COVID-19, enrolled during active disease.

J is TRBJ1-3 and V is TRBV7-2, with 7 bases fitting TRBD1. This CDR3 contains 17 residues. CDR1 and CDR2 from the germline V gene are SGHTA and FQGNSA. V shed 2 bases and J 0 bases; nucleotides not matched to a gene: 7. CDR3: CASSLNTGANSGNTIYF. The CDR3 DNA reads TGTGCCAGCAGCTTAAACACAGGGGCCAACTCTGGAAACACCATATATTTT.

CDR3 protein: CAISESGSDREGQYF. CDR3 DNA: TGTGCCATCAGTGAGTCGGGGTCGGACAGGGAAGGGCAGTACTTC. The rearrangement links TRBV10-3 to TRBJ2-7; TRBD1 matches 8 bases. CDR1 and CDR2 (germline): ENHRY, SYGVKD. Trimming at V came to 0 bases and at J to 9 bases, leaving 10 bases not matched to a gene. The CDR3 has 15 residues.

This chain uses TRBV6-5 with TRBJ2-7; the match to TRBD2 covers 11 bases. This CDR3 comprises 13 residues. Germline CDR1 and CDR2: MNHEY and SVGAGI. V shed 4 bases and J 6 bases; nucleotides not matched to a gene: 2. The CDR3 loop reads CASSSSGGLEQYF. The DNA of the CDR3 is TGTGCCAGCAGTTCTAGCGGGGGGCTCGAGCAGTACTTC.

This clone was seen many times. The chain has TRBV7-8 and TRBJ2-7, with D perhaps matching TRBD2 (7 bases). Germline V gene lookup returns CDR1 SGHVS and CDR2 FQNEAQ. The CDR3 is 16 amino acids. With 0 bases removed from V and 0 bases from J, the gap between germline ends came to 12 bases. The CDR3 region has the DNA TGTGCCAGCAGCTTAGCTCCAGCGGGACACTCCTACGAGCAGTACTTC. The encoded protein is CASSLAPAGHSYEQYF.

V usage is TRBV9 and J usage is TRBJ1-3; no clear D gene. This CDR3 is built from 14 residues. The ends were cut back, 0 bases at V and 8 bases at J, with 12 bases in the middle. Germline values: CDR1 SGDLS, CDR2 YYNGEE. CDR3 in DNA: TGTGCCAGCAGCGTAGACCCCCAAACGGACACCATATATTTT. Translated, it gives CASSVDPQTDTIYF.

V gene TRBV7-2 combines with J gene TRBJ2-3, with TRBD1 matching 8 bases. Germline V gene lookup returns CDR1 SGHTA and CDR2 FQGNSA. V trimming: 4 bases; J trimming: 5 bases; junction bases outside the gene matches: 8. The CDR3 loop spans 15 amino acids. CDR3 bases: TGTGCCAGCAGCTACAGGGGGGCCGGTGAAGATACGCAGTATTTT. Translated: CASSYRGAGEDTQYF.

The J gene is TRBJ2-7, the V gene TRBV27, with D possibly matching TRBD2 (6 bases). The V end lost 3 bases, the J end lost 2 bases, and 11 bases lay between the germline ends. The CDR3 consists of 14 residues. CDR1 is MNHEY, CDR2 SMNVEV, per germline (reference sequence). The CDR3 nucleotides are TGTGCCAGCAGTTTGGGGAGACTAGCCTACGAGCAGTACTTC. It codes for CASSLGRLAYEQYF.

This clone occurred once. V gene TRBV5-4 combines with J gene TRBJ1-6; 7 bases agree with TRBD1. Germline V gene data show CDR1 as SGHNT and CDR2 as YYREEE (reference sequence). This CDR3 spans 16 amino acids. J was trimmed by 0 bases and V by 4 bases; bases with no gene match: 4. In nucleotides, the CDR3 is TGTGCCAGCAGCCTCGACAGGGCCTCCTATAATTCACCCCTCCACTTT. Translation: CASSLDRASYNSPLHF.

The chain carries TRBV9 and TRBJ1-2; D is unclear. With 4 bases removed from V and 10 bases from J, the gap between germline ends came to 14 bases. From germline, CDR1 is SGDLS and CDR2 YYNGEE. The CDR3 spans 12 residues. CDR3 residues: CASSPLGGNYTF. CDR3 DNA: TGTGCCAGCAGCCCATTGGGCGGGAACTACACCTTC.

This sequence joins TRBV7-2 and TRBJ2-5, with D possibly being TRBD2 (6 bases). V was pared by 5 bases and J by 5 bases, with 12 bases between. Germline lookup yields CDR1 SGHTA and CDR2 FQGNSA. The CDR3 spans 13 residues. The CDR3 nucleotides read TGTGCCAGCAGCCCCCGGGGGAGGGAGACCCAGTACTTC. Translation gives CASSPRGRETQYF.

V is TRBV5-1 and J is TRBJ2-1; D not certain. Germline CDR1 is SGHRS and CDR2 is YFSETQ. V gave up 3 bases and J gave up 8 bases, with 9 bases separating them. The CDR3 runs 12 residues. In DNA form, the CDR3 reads TGCGCCAGCAGCTCACAGTTGGATGAGCAGTTCTTC. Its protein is CASSSQLDEQFF.

CDR3 loop: CASSLPGQGKNEQFF. CDR3 nucleotide sequence: TGCGCCAGCAGCTTGCCGGGACAGGGTAAGAATGAGCAGTTCTTC. The chain is built from TRBV5-1 and TRBJ2-1; 9 nucleotides match TRBD1. The CDR3 runs to 15 residues. The V segment lost 1 base and the J segment 7 bases; nucleotides outside the gene matches: 6. Germline V gene sequence: CDR1 SGHRS, CDR2 YFSETQ.

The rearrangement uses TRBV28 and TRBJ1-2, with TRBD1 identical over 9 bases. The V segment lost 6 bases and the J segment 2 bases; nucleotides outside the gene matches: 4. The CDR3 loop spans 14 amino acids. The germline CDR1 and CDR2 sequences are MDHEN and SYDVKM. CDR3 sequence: CASSWDRANYGYTF. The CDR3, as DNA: TGTGCCAGCAGCTGGGACAGGGCAAACTATGGCTACACCTTC.

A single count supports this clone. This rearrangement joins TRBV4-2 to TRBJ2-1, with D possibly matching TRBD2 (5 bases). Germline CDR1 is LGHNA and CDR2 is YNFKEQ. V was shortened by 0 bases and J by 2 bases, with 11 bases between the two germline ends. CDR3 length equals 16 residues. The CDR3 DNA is TGTGCCAGCAGCCAAGATTCTAGCCGGACCTACAATGAGCAGTTCTTC. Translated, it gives CASSQDSSRTYNEQFF.

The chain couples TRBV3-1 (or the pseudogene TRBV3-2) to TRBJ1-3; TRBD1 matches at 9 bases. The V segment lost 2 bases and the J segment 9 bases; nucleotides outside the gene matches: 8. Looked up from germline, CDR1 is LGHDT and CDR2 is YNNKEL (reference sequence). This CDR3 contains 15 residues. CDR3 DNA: TGTGCCAGCAGCCAACCCGACAGGGGGGACGGCACCATATATTTT. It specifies CASSQPDRGDGTIYF.

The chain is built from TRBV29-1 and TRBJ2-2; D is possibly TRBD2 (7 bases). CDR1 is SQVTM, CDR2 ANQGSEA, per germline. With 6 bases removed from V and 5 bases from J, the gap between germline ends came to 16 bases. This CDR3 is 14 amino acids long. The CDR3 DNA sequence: TGCAGCGTCCCGGGACTACAGGGAACCGGGGAGCTGTTTTTT. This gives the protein CSVPGLQGTGELFF.

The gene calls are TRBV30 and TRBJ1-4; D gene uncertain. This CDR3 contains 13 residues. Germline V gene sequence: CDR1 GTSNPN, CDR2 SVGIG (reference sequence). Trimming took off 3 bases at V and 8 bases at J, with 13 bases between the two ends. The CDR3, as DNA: TGTGCCTGGAGAAGGGAGACATTAGAAAAACTGTTTTTT. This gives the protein CAWRRETLEKLFF.

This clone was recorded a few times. CDR3 DNA sequence: TGTGCCAGCAGTTTAGTCAGGGGGCAAGGGACTGAAGCTTTCTTT. Protein sequence: CASSLVRGQGTEAFF. The chain links TRBV28 to TRBJ1-1; 8 bases map to TRBD1. The J segment lost 5 bases and the V segment lost 2 bases, leaving 7 bases of the junction unmatched. The germline CDR1 and CDR2 sequences are MDHEN and SYDVKM. The CDR3 length is 15 residues.

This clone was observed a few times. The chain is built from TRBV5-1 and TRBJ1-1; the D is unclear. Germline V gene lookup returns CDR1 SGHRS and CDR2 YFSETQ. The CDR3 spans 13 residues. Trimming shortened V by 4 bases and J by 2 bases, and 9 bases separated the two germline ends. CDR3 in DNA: TGCGCCAGCAGCCGGGAGGCCAACACTGAAGCTTTCTTT. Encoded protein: CASSREANTEAFF.

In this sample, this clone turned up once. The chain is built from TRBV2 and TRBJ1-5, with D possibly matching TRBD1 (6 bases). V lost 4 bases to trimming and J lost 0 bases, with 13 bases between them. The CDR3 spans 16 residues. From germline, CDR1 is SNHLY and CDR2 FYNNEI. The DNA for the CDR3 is TGTGCCAGCAGTGTCTCCCCAGGGGATAGCAATCAGCCCCAGCATTTT. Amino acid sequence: CASSVSPGDSNQPQHF.